The clone carrying this T cell receptor beta chain was seen a handful of times. V was cut by 4 bases and J by 4 bases, with 15 bases left in between. The CDR3 loop spans 15 amino acids. Germline CDR1 and CDR2: SGHDN and FVKESK. Sequencing was performed with immunoSEQ multiplex PCR; in TCRdb, only in-frame clones are kept and a portion is missing. The repertoire has tens of thousands of clones, approximately 53% of them found once; the top ten carry 32%. The source of the sample is a study of cytotoxic CD8 clonotypes in ibrutinib-treated CLL. On the study more broadly: The study included 11 relapsed/refractory and under 16 treatment-naive patients; about 17 had IGHV unmutated disease. Recorded responses included 25 or so partial and 2 complete; following median roughly 70 months, approximately 14 stayed remitted and around 12 progressed. Response specimens were obtained following a median treatment duration of approximately 12 months, with a range of 6 to 36.

The source of this sequence is a human donor with chronic lymphocytic leukemia. V is TRBV14 and J is TRBJ2-3; D is unresolved. Source: PBMCs, taken after 12 months of ibrutinib treatment. CDR3 amino acids: CASSPRIDRADTQYF. In DNA form, the CDR3 reads TGTGCCAGCAGCCCGAGGATCGACCGGGCAGATACGCAGTATTTT.